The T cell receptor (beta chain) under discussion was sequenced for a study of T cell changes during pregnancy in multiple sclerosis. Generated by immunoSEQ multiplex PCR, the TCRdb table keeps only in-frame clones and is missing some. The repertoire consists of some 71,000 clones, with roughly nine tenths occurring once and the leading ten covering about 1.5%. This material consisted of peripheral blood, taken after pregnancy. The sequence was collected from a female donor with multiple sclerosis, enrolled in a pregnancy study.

DNA for the CDR3: TGCGCCAGCAGCTTGGCAGGGGCGGAGACCGGGGAGCTGTTTTTT. Translating gives CASSLAGAETGELFF. The chain is built from TRBV5-1 and TRBJ2-2; tentatively, D is TRBD1 (6 bases). Trimming cost V 0 bases and J 5 bases, with 11 bases left between them. CDR1 and CDR2 from the germline V gene are SGHRS and YFSETQ. The CDR3 extends over 15 amino acids.